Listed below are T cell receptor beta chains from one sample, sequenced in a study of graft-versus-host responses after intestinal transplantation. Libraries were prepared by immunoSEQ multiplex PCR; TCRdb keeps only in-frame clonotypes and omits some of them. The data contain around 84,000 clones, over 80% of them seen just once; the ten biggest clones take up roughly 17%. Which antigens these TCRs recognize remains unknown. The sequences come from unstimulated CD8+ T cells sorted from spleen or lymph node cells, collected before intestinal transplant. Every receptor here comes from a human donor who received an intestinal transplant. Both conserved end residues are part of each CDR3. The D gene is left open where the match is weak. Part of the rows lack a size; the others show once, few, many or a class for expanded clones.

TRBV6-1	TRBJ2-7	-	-	CASSERRQGLDEQYF	TGTGCCAGCAGTGAACGGCGGCAGGGGCTGGACGAGCAGTACTTC
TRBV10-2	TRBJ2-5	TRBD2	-	CASSETSGSGETQYF	TGCGCCAGCAGTGAGACCAGCGGGAGTGGAGAGACCCAGTACTTC
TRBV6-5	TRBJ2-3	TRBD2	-	CASSYSGGSPQDTQYF	TGTGCCAGCAGTTACTCTGGCGGGAGTCCCCAAGATACGCAGTATTTT
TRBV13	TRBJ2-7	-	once	CASSRGAYEQYF	TGTGCCAGCAGCCGAGGGGCCTACGAGCAGTACTTC
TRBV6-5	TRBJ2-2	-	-	CASRITGTGELFF	TGTGCCAGCAGGATAACAGGGACCGGGGAGCTGTTTTTT
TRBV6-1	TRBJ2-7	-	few	CASSEAGTPYEQYF	TGTGCCAGCAGTGAAGCCGGGACTCCCTACGAGCAGTACTTC
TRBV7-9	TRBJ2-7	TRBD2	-	CASSLGAGDREQYF	TGTGCCAGCAGCTTAGGGGCGGGGGATAGAGAGCAGTACTTC
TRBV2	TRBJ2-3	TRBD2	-	CASWYAASGGRSSTDTQYF	TGTGCCAGCTGGTATGCGGCTAGCGGGGGGCGGTCTAGCACAGATACGCAGTATTTT
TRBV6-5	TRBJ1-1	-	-	CASSYSRNTEAFF	TGTGCCAGCAGTTACTCTCGCAACACTGAAGCTTTCTTT
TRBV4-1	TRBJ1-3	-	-	CASSQDEGRVSGNTIYF	TGCGCCAGCAGCCAAGATGAAGGGAGGGTCTCTGGAAACACCATATATTTT
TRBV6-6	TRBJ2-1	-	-	CASSYEGRPLGEQFF	TGTGCCAGCAGTTACGAAGGACGGCCCTTGGGTGAGCAGTTCTTC
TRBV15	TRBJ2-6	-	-	CATTGTSGANVLTF	TGTGCCACCACCGGGACCTCTGGGGCCAACGTCCTGACTTTC
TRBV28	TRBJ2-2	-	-	CASSFGHTGTGELFF	TGTGCCAGCAGTTTCGGGCACACGGGAACCGGGGAGCTGTTTTTT
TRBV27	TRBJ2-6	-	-	CASSFGVTGANVLTF	TGTGCCAGCAGTTTCGGAGTAACGGGGGCCAACGTCCTGACTTTC
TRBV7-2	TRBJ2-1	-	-	CASSQKWVNEQFF	TGTGCCAGCAGCCAGAAATGGGTAAATGAGCAGTTCTTC
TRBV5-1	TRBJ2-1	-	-	CASSFRIPNEQFF	TGCGCCAGCAGCTTCCGGATCCCCAATGAGCAGTTCTTC
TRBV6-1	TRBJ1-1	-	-	CASSKRGYTEAFF	TGTGCCAGCAGTAAGAGGGGATACACTGAAGCTTTCTTT
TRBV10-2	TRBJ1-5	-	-	CASSEVGVVDQPQHF	TGCGCCAGCAGTGAGGTGGGTGTTGTTGATCAGCCCCAGCATTTT
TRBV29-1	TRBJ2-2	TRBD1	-	CSVEAPQGANTGELFF	TGCAGCGTTGAAGCACCACAGGGGGCGAATACCGGGGAGCTGTTTTTT
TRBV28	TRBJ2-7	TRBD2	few	CASRSFRREFHSYEQYF	TGTGCCAGCAGATCCTTTAGGCGGGAGTTCCACTCCTACGAGCAGTACTTC
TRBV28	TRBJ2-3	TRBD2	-	CASSYLAGGYTDTQYF	TGTGCCAGCAGTTATCTAGCGGGAGGATACACAGATACGCAGTATTTT
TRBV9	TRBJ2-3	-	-	CASSVSTGGGADTQYF	TGTGCCAGCAGCGTCTCTACTGGGGGTGGGGCAGATACGCAGTATTTT
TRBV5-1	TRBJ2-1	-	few	CASSLGLGTYNEQFF	TGCGCCAGCAGCTTGGGACTAGGGACCTACAATGAGCAGTTCTTC
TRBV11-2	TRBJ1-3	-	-	CASSLDPGRGNTIYF	TGTGCCAGCAGCTTAGATCCCGGTAGGGGAAACACCATATATTTT
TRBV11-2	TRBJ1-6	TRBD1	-	CASSRSRTGDNSPLHF	TGTGCCAGCAGCCGCTCTCGGACAGGGGATAATTCACCCCTCCACTTT
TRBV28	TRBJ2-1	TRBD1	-	CASSFGGTGNEQFF	TGTGCCAGCAGTTTCGGCGGGACAGGCAATGAGCAGTTCTTC
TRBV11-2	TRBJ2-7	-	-	CASSSPGAYPYEQYF	TGTGCCAGCAGCTCACCCGGGGCTTACCCCTACGAGCAGTACTTC
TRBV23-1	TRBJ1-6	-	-	CASNLWGSSSYNSPLHF	TGCGCCAGCAACCTATGGGGGTCTAGCTCCTATAATTCACCCCTCCACTTT
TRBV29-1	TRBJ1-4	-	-	CSVEKAGLDEKLFF	TGCAGCGTTGAAAAGGCGGGGTTAGATGAAAAACTGTTTTTT
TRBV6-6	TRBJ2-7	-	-	CASSPTQGPYEQYF	TGTGCCAGCAGCCCCACCCAGGGGCCCTACGAGCAGTACTTC
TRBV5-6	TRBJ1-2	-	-	CASSLDGTSRGYTF	TGTGCCAGCAGCTTGGACGGAACCTCTCGTGGCTACACCTTC
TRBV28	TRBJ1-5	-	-	CASSPRGVSNQPQHF	TGTGCCAGCAGTCCGAGGGGGGTCAGCAATCAGCCCCAGCATTTT
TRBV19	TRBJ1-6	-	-	CASSLSGNSPLHF	TGTGCCAGTAGTCTATCAGGGAATTCACCCCTCCACTTT
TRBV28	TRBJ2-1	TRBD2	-	CASSTSGRVGQFF	TGTGCCAGCAGTACTAGCGGGAGGGTTGGGCAGTTCTTC
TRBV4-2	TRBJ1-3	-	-	CASSQDWTDSSGNTIYF	TGTGCCAGCAGCCAAGACTGGACGGACAGCTCTGGAAACACCATATATTTT
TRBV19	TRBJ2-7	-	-	CASSAAGAVSYEQYF	TGTGCCAGTAGTGCCGCGGGGGCCGTCTCCTACGAGCAGTACTTC
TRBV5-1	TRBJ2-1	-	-	CASSLLWALSYNEQFF	TGCGCCAGCAGCTTACTCTGGGCCCTCTCCTACAATGAGCAGTTCTTC
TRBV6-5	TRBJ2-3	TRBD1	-	CASSYRRGHTDTQYF	TGTGCCAGCAGTTACCGCAGGGGGCACACAGATACGCAGTATTTT
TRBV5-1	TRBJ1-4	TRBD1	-	CASSLGDREFNEKLFF	TGCGCCAGCAGCTTGGGTGACAGGGAATTCAATGAAAAACTGTTTTTT
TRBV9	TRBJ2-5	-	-	CASSRWGSGQETQYF	TGTGCCAGCAGCCGGTGGGGGTCGGGGCAAGAGACCCAGTACTTC